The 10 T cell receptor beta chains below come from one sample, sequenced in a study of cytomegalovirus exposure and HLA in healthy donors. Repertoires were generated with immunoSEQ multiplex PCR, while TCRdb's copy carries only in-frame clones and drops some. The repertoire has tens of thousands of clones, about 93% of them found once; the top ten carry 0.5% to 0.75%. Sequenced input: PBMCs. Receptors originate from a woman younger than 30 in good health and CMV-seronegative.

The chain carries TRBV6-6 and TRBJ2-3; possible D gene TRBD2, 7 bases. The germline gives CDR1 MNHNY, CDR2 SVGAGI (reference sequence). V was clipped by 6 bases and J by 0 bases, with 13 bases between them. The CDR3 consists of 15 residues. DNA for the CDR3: TGTGCCAGCAGCCGTCGGGGGGCCAGCACAGATACGCAGTATTTT. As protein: CASSRRGASTDTQYF.

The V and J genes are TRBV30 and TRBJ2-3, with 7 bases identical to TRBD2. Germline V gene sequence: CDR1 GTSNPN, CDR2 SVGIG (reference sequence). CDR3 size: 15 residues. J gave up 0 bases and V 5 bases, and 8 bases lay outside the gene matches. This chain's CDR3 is CAWRTSAISTDTQYF. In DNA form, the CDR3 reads TGTGCCTGGCGTACTAGCGCGATTAGCACAGATACGCAGTATTTT.

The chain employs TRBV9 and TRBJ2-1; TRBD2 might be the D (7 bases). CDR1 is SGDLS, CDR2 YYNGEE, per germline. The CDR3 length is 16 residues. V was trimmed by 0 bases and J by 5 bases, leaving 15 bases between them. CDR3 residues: CASSVDAGALNNEQFF. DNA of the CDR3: TGTGCCAGCAGCGTAGACGCGGGGGCGCTGAACAATGAGCAGTTCTTC.

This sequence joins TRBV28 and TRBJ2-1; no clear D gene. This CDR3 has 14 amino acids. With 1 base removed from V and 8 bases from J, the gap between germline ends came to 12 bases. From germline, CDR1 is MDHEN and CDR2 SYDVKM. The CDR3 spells CASSLYRSRDEQFF. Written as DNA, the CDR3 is TGTGCCAGCAGTTTATACCGGTCGAGAGATGAGCAGTTCTTC.

CDR3 sequence: CASSSSAGTPSKETQYF. CDR3 nucleotides: TGTGCCAGCAGCTCGTCCGCCGGGACACCCAGCAAGGAGACCCAGTACTTC. The chain links TRBV7-8 to TRBJ2-5, with D possibly matching TRBD1 (6 bases). This CDR3 contains 17 residues. Germline CDR1 is SGHVS and CDR2 is FQNEAQ. The germline V and J ends were trimmed by 4 bases and 5 bases, with 23 bases remaining between them.

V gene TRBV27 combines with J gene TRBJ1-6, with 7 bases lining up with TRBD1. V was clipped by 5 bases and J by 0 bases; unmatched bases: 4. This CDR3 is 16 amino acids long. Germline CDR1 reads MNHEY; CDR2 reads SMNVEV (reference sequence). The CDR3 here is CASSHRDSSYNSPLHF. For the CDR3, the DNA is TGTGCCAGCAGTCACCGGGACAGCTCCTATAATTCACCCCTCCACTTT.

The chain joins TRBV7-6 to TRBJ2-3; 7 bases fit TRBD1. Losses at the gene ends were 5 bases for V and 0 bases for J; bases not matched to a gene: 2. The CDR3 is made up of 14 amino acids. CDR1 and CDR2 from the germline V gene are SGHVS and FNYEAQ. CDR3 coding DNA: TGTGCCAGCAGCACACAGGGGAGCACAGATACGCAGTATTTT. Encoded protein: CASSTQGSTDTQYF.

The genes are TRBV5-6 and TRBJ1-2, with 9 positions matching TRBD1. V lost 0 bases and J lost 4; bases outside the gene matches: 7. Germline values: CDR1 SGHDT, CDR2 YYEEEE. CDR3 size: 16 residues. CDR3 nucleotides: TGTGCCAGCAGCTTGGTAGGCGGACAGGGGACCTATGGCTACACCTTC. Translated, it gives CASSLVGGQGTYGYTF.

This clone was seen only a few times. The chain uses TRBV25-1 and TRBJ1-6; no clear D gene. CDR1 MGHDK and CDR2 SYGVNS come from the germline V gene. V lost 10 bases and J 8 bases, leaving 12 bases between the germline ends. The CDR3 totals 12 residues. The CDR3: CATAGTDSPLHF. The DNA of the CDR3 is TGTGCCACTGCGGGAACGGATTCACCCCTCCACTTT.

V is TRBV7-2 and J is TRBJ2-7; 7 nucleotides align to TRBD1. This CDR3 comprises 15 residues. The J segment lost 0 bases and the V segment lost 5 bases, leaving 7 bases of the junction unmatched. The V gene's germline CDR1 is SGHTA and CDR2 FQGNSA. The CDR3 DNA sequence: TGTGCCAGCAGCCACACAGGGGCGAGCTCCTACGAGCAGTACTTC. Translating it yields CASSHTGASSYEQYF.